The sequence of this T cell receptor (beta chain) was determined in a study of T cells after yellow fever vaccination. Overall study results and limits: Detected again after the booster were most primary-vaccination clones, at 95% to 98% CD4 and 88% CD8.

This clonotype occurred a few times. Its antigen is unknown. CDR1 and CDR2 (germline): KGHSH, LQKENI. After removal of 6 bases from V and 1 base from J, the junction contained 20 bases not matched to a gene. CDR3 length: 19 residues. Synthesis of TCR cDNA relied on 5'RACE template switching, which attached a universal primer site and UMIs. TCRdb used MiXCR to reprocess the 5' RACE reads, holding one entry per CDR3 protein. The sample carries 95,000 to 100,000 distinct CDR3 sequences, 5.8% recorded once. Here the sequenced sample was CD8+ T cells sorted from PBMCs, taken 10 days after the yellow fever booster vaccination. This receptor was obtained from a man between 18 and 35 years old who received the YFV17D yellow fever vaccine. This chain uses TRBV18 with TRBJ1-1; 7 bases match TRBD1. The CDR3 loop reads CASSPPPGQLPGGNTEAFF. CDR3 DNA: TGTGCCAGCTCTCCGCCCCCGGGACAGCTACCCGGAGGGAACACTGAAGCTTTCTTT.